These 4 T cell receptor beta chains were sequenced from one sample in a study of neurological immune-mediated disorders. TCRdb re-analysed the 5' RACE reads in MiXCR, keeping a single row per CDR3 protein. Of 30,000 to 35,000 distinct CDR3 sequences listed, around 21% are singletons. Sample: CD4+ T cells from blood. The receptor source for this set is a man over 45 with HTLV-1-associated myelopathy (HAM/TSP).

This clonotype was observed a few times. This chain connects TRBV20-1 to TRBJ2-3; D uncertain. The germline V and J ends were trimmed by 6 bases and 0 bases, with 7 bases remaining between them. Germline lookup yields CDR1 DFQATT and CDR2 SNEGSKA (reference sequence). The CDR3 length is 12 residues. For the CDR3, the DNA is TGCAGTGCGGCCGGGAGCACAGATACGCAGTATTTT. Protein: CSAAGSTDTQYF.

In DNA form, the CDR3 reads TGTGCCAGCTCACTGGCAGGGGTCAGCACAGATACGCAGTATTTT. Translating it yields CASSLAGVSTDTQYF. The V call is TRBV18, the J call TRBJ2-3; the D gene is possibly TRBD1 (6 bases). The CDR3 has 15 amino acids. The germline gives CDR1 KGHSH, CDR2 LQKENI. Deletions cut 4 bases from V and 0 bases from J, with 11 bases between.

This clonotype was seen at least ten times. The chain carries TRBV20-1 and TRBJ1-6; D is unresolved. V dropped 4 bases and J dropped 8 bases, with 0 bases sitting between them. The CDR3 runs to 9 residues. Germline CDR1 reads DFQATT; CDR2 reads SNEGSKA (reference sequence). The CDR3 sequence is CSANSPLHF. For the CDR3, the DNA is TGCAGTGCTAATTCACCCCTCCACTTT.

This clonotype was picked up many times. The CDR3 nucleotides read TGTGCCACGGACAGGGGCGCGAACACTGAAGCTTTCTTT. Translation: CATDRGANTEAFF. The chain carries TRBV10-3 and TRBJ1-1; the match to TRBD1 covers 9 bases. V dropped 10 bases and J dropped 1; count of bases not matched to a gene: 4. The CDR3 runs 13 residues. Per the germline V gene, CDR1 is ENHRY and CDR2 is SYGVKD.